The 31 T cell receptor beta chains listed next were all sequenced from one sample in a study of CD8 T cells in ankylosing spondylitis. TCRdb reprocessed the 5' RACE reads with MiXCR, giving one entry per CDR3 protein. The sample contains about 240,000 distinct CDR3 sequences, about 11% of which appear only once. The sample taken for sequencing was blood, either unsorted or a sorted T cell fraction (not recorded which). All receptors derive from a male donor with ankylosing spondylitis or in good health (not recorded which).

The chain combines TRBV5-1 with TRBJ1-4; TRBD1 is a possible D gene (6 bases). V was cut by 5 bases and J by 7 bases, with 24 bases left in between. CDR3 length: 17 amino acids. The germline CDR1 and CDR2 sequences are SGHRS and YFSETQ. The CDR3 sequence: CASRPPNGGRGGEKLFF. Here the CDR3 DNA reads TGCGCCAGCAGGCCCCCAAACGGGGGGCGCGGGGGTGAAAAACTGTTTTTT.

The rearrangement joins TRBV15 to TRBJ1-2; D not certain. The CDR3 totals 15 residues. The germline V gene encodes CDR1 LNHNV and CDR2 YYDKDF (reference sequence). Trimming left V 5 bases short and J 8 bases short, with 21 bases between. CDR3 DNA: TGTGCCACCAGCTCATTAAGAAAAACAGCGGGGGGCTACACCTTC. It specifies CATSSLRKTAGGYTF.

This clonotype was observed many times. The rearrangement links TRBV3-1 to TRBJ2-5, with a weak D call TRBD1 (7 bases). This CDR3 spans 16 amino acids. With 3 bases removed from V and 5 bases from J, the gap between germline ends came to 19 bases. Germline V gives CDR1 LGHDT, CDR2 YNNKEL (reference sequence). The CDR3 loop is CASSHGAGGIRETQYF. In DNA form, the CDR3 reads TGTGCCAGCAGCCATGGGGCAGGGGGGATTAGGGAGACCCAGTACTTC.

This clonotype was counted at least ten times. This chain links TRBV28 with TRBJ2-7; 7 bases agree with TRBD1. J lost 1 base, V lost 6 bases, and 12 bases had no gene match. Germline V gene sequence: CDR1 MDHEN, CDR2 SYDVKM. The CDR3 contains 16 residues. DNA for the CDR3: TGTGCCAGCAGCGATACAGCCCAGACAGGGTCCTACGAGCAGTACTTC. As protein: CASSDTAQTGSYEQYF.

In its sample, this clonotype was seen many times. The chain carries TRBV29-1 and TRBJ2-3, with 9 nucleotides matching TRBD2. This CDR3 is built from 14 residues. The V gene end was trimmed by 6 bases and the J gene end by 0 bases; junction bases not matched to a gene: 4. Germline-derived CDR1 and CDR2 are SQVTM and ANQGSEA. In DNA form, the CDR3 reads TGCAGCGTCGACACTAGCGGGAGCACAGATACGCAGTATTTT. Translating it yields CSVDTSGSTDTQYF.

This clonotype has at least ten counts. The V gene is TRBV3-1, the J gene TRBJ2-7; 7 nucleotides align to TRBD1. Germline lookup yields CDR1 LGHDT and CDR2 YNNKEL (reference sequence). The CDR3 covers 16 residues. The trim removed 4 bases at V and 2 bases at J, leaving 11 bases unmatched. The CDR3: CASSPLYRGPPYEQYF. The CDR3 DNA reads as TGTGCCAGCAGCCCCTTATACAGGGGACCCCCCTACGAGCAGTACTTC.

There are many counts of this clonotype. The chain recombines TRBV7-6 with TRBJ1-1; 7 positions agree with TRBD1. This CDR3 is 17 amino acids long. Germline values: CDR1 SGHVS, CDR2 FNYEAQ. V lost 1 base to trimming and J lost 1 base; unmatched junction nucleotides: 9. CDR3: CASSLGATGLGNTEAFF. The CDR3 nucleotides are TGTGCCAGCAGCTTAGGGGCGACAGGGTTGGGGAACACTGAAGCTTTCTTT.

Ten or more counts support this clonotype. V gene TRBV3-1 combines with J gene TRBJ2-7; 8 bases agree with TRBD2. Trimming cost V 4 bases and J 0 bases; bases outside gene matches: 14. The CDR3 loop spans 18 amino acids. Looked up from germline, CDR1 is LGHDT and CDR2 is YNNKEL (reference sequence). CDR3 DNA sequence: TGTGCCAGCAGCCCCCTGGGTTCAACCGGGACTAGCTCCTACGAGCAGTACTTC. Translating it yields CASSPLGSTGTSSYEQYF.

This clonotype showed up many times. The gene calls are TRBV24-1 and TRBJ2-2; 7 nucleotides agree with TRBD2. The germline V gene encodes CDR1 KGHDR and CDR2 SFDVKD. The CDR3 contains 16 residues. V trimming: 2 bases; J trimming: 4 bases; junction bases outside the gene matches: 6. As DNA, the CDR3 is TGTGCCACCAGTGATTCGTCGGGACTAACCACCGGGGAGCTGTTTTTT. Translating it yields CATSDSSGLTTGELFF.

This clonotype has at least ten counts. The chain employs TRBV5-1 and TRBJ1-1; D is undetermined. CDR1 SGHRS and CDR2 YFSETQ come from the germline V gene. CDR3 size: 14 residues. The V end was cut by 3 bases, the J end by 7 bases, with 16 bases between. The CDR3, as DNA: TGCGCCAGCAGCTCGCAACCTCCGGGCCATGAAGCTTTCTTT. Translating gives CASSSQPPGHEAFF.

This clonotype has ten or more counts. V is TRBV6-5 and J is TRBJ2-3, with 8 bases aligning to TRBD1. V gave up 6 bases and J gave up 3 bases; unmatched junction bases: 8. The germline CDR1 and CDR2 sequences are MNHEY and SVGAGI. The CDR3 has 15 residues. The CDR3 coding sequence is TGTGCCAGCAGCCACAGGGACAGGCTGACAGATACGCAGTATTTT. Its translation is CASSHRDRLTDTQYF.

V usage is TRBV15 and J usage is TRBJ2-5, with D tentatively TRBD2 (5 bases). Trimming removed 3 bases from V and 1 base from J, with 15 bases in between. CDR3 size: 16 residues. Germline V gene lookup returns CDR1 LNHNV and CDR2 YYDKDF (reference sequence). CDR3 sequence: CATSSGGLGGQETQYF. The CDR3 DNA follows: TGTGCCACCAGCAGTGGAGGCTTGGGCGGCCAAGAGACCCAGTACTTC.

At least ten counts were recorded for this clonotype. The chain has TRBV20-1 and TRBJ2-2, with 14 bases matching TRBD2. V was pared by 1 base and J by 7 bases, with 5 bases of the junction left unmatched. The CDR3 has 16 residues. Per germline, CDR1 DFQATT and CDR2 SNEGSKA (reference sequence). The CDR3 loop reads CSARVGLAGEGGELFF. CDR3 bases: TGCAGTGCTAGAGTGGGACTAGCGGGAGAAGGCGGGGAGCTGTTTTTT.

This clonotype has a count of ten or more. The chain uses TRBV2 and TRBJ2-5; D is possibly TRBD1 (7 bases). This CDR3 spans 13 amino acids. Trimming left V 6 bases short and J 4 bases short, with 12 bases between. The germline V gene encodes CDR1 SNHLY and CDR2 FYNNEI. In nucleotides, the CDR3 is TGTGCCAGCAGAAGGAGGGGGCGAGAGACCCAGTACTTC. Amino acid sequence: CASRRRGRETQYF.

This clonotype was detected ten times or more. The genes are TRBV30 and TRBJ2-3; D is perhaps TRBD2 (6 bases). Germline assignment: CDR1 GTSNPN and CDR2 SVGIG (reference sequence). The CDR3 has 14 amino acids. With 3 bases removed from V and 5 bases from J, the gap between germline ends came to 15 bases. CDR3 residues: CAWRIPWREDTQYF. DNA for the CDR3: TGTGCCTGGAGAATCCCCTGGCGGGAAGATACGCAGTATTTT.

This clonotype showed up many times. The chain combines TRBV3-1 with TRBJ1-6; D possibly corresponds to TRBD1 (6 bases). Germline V gives CDR1 LGHDT, CDR2 YNNKEL (reference sequence). The CDR3 consists of 15 residues. V was cut by 2 bases and J by 7 bases, with 12 bases left in between. CDR3 region: CASSQQGRLNSPLHF. The CDR3, as DNA: TGTGCCAGCAGCCAACAGGGGAGGTTGAATTCACCCCTCCACTTT.

This clonotype was counted at least ten times. This chain joins TRBV21-1 and TRBJ2-1; the table's TRBD2 call for D was not verified on the DNA. TRBV21-1 is a documented pseudogene. This CDR3 region has 12 residues. DNA for the CDR3: TGTGCCAGCAGCAAAGCGAGGAGCGGGGCGTTCTTC. This encodes CASSKARSGAFF.

This clonotype was seen ten or more times. The chain uses TRBV10-3 and TRBJ2-2; possible D gene TRBD1, 6 bases. The ends were cut back, 3 bases at V and 5 bases at J, with 16 bases in the middle. The CDR3 has 16 residues. Germline V CDR1 and CDR2: ENHRY, SYGVKD. CDR3 sequence: CAISDPGSRGTGELFF. The CDR3 region has the DNA TGTGCCATCAGTGACCCCGGATCCAGGGGAACCGGGGAGCTGTTTTTT.

This clonotype was counted ten times or more. This chain joins TRBV19 and TRBJ1-1, with D unresolved. Germline CDR1 and CDR2: LNHDA and SQIVND (reference sequence). The CDR3 totals 11 residues. Trimming took off 7 bases at V and 5 bases at J, with 8 bases between the two ends. The CDR3 here is CASILGTEAFF. CDR3 DNA sequence: TGTGCCAGTATCCTGGGGACTGAAGCTTTCTTT.

This clonotype was seen many times. The rearrangement uses TRBV12-3 or TRBV12-4 and TRBJ1-1; 7 bases map to TRBD1. The CDR3 has 16 residues. Trimming at V came to 2 bases and at J to 0 bases, leaving 6 bases not matched to a gene. In DNA, the CDR3 is TGTGCCAGCAGTTTACTCGGGACAGCGTTGAACACTGAAGCTTTCTTT. It specifies CASSLLGTALNTEAFF.

This chain links TRBV7-2 with TRBJ2-5; D is unclear. The V and J ends lost 5 bases and 5 bases respectively, with 18 bases between them. There are 15 residues in the CDR3. In germline, CDR1 is SGHTA, CDR2 FQGNSA. This CDR3 reads CASSPYGLTLETQYF. CDR3 nucleotides: TGTGCCAGCAGCCCTTACGGGCTAACGTTGGAGACCCAGTACTTC.

This clonotype was recorded many times. The chain uses TRBV20-1 and TRBJ2-7; 9 bases align to TRBD2. Germline assignment: CDR1 DFQATT and CDR2 SNEGSKA (reference sequence). V lost 6 bases, J lost 0 bases, and 3 bases stayed unmatched. The CDR3 is made up of 13 amino acids. CDR3 loop: CSATLAGSYEQYF. The CDR3 bases are TGCAGTGCCACACTAGCGGGCTCCTACGAGCAGTACTTC.

In regard to this clonotype: This clone may be a read error of a much larger clone one base away. This rearrangement joins TRBV2 to TRBJ2-5, with D possibly being TRBD2 (6 bases). CDR1 SNHLY and CDR2 FYNNEI come from the germline V gene. With 3 bases removed from V and 5 bases from J, the gap between germline ends came to 16 bases. The CDR3 contains 15 residues. Here the CDR3 DNA reads TGTGCCAGCAGTGAGTCGGGGACTGGCGTCGAGACCCAGTACTTC. It translates to CASSESGTGVETQYF.

The chain has TRBV7-2 and TRBJ2-2, with TRBD2 matching 10 bases. Trimming at V came to 5 bases and at J to 2 bases, leaving 2 bases not matched to a gene. Germline V CDR1 and CDR2: SGHTA, FQGNSA. This CDR3 is 15 amino acids long. The CDR3: CASSTSGVNTGELFF. The CDR3 DNA is TGTGCCAGCAGCACTAGCGGGGTTAACACCGGGGAGCTGTTTTTT.

This clonotype was seen a few times. The chain employs TRBV5-1 and TRBJ1-4; D possibly corresponds to TRBD1 (6 bases). Germline assignment: CDR1 SGHRS and CDR2 YFSETQ. V lost 4 bases and J 7 bases, leaving 14 bases between the germline ends. This CDR3 is 14 amino acids long. The CDR3 DNA sequence: TGCGCCAGCAGCACCTCGGGGGGCCCTGAAAAACTGTTTTTT. This codes for CASSTSGGPEKLFF.

In its sample, this clonotype was seen many times. The V call is TRBV19, the J call TRBJ2-1; D is possibly TRBD1 (6 bases). The CDR3 contains 14 residues. With 7 bases removed from V and 0 bases from J, the gap between germline ends came to 10 bases. CDR1 is LNHDA, CDR2 SQIVND, per germline (reference sequence). This CDR3 is CASTPGASYNEQFF. DNA for the CDR3: TGTGCCAGTACCCCAGGGGCCTCCTACAATGAGCAGTTCTTC.

This clonotype was detected a few times. The chain links TRBV30 to TRBJ1-1; the D is unclear. Germline CDR1 GTSNPN, CDR2 SVGIG (reference sequence). Trimming took 0 bases from V and 1 from J, leaving 3 bases between them. CDR3 length: 12 residues. The CDR3: CAWSVANTEAFF. The CDR3 DNA is TGTGCCTGGAGTGTAGCGAACACTGAAGCTTTCTTT.

At least ten counts were recorded for this clonotype. The J gene is TRBJ1-1, the V gene TRBV3-1; 8 bases are a match to TRBD1. The CDR3 runs 15 residues. Germline trimming cut 4 bases from V and 5 bases from J; bases unmatched to any gene: 9. Germline V gene lookup returns CDR1 LGHDT and CDR2 YNNKEL (reference sequence). The CDR3 DNA is TGTGCCAGCAGCCGCCCAGGGGGCTCGGGTACTGAAGCTTTCTTT. Its protein product is CASSRPGGSGTEAFF.

This clonotype came up many times. CDR3 in DNA: TGTGCCAGCACCTCGCGGGCGAGCTCCTACAATGAGCAGTTCTTC. Its protein product is CASTSRASSYNEQFF. This chain links TRBV7-3 with TRBJ2-1, with D possibly matching TRBD2 (5 bases). Trimming left V 7 bases short and J 0 bases short, with 13 bases between. Germline CDR1 and CDR2: SGHTA and FQGTGA. The CDR3 length is 15 residues.

Ten or more counts support this clonotype. The genes are TRBV6-1 and TRBJ2-3; 12 bases are shared with TRBD1. V lost 6 bases and J lost 6; bases outside the gene matches: 7. The CDR3 runs to 15 residues. CDR1 and CDR2 (germline): MNHNS, SASEGT. The CDR3 DNA is TGTGCCAGCAGGCCGGGACAGGGGGCCTTGGATACGCAGTATTTT. This sequence encodes CASRPGQGALDTQYF.

V is TRBV7-9 and J is TRBJ1-1; D unclear. Trimming shortened V by 6 bases and J by 2 bases, and 10 bases separated the two germline ends. CDR3 length: 13 amino acids. CDR1 SEHNR and CDR2 FQNEAQ come from the germline V gene (reference sequence). The CDR3 loop reads CASRQSYNTEAFF. CDR3 sequence (DNA): TGTGCCAGCAGACAATCGTATAACACTGAAGCTTTCTTT.